This TCR beta chain was recovered during a study of blood T cell repertoires in COVID-19. Study overall: Sites in the United States, Italy and Spain provided acute and convalescent COVID-19 samples. Sources were T cells, B-cell-depleted T cells, or PBMCs; the material itself was cDNA or gDNA.

In germline, CDR1 is MNHEY, CDR2 SVGAGI. The CDR3 runs to 15 residues. Trimming cost V 5 bases and J 0 bases; bases outside gene matches: 6. Methods used by the authors: Amplification from reference gene primers served as the basis for estimated nucleated cell counts. Generated by immunoSEQ multiplex PCR, the TCRdb table keeps only in-frame clones and is missing some. D and trimming were read from the DNA, whereas the V and J calls and clone size are those reported in that table. Of more than 110,000 clones detected, approximately 86% appear once; the ten largest clones hold 5% to 6%. The origin of this receptor is a human donor in a cohort sampled during active COVID-19. Material: peripheral blood. The gene calls are TRBV6-5 and TRBJ2-7, with 8 nucleotides matching TRBD1. CDR3 nucleotide sequence: TGTGCCAGCAGTCACGGACAGGGAGGCTCCTACGAGCAGTACTTC. This gives the protein CASSHGQGGSYEQYF.